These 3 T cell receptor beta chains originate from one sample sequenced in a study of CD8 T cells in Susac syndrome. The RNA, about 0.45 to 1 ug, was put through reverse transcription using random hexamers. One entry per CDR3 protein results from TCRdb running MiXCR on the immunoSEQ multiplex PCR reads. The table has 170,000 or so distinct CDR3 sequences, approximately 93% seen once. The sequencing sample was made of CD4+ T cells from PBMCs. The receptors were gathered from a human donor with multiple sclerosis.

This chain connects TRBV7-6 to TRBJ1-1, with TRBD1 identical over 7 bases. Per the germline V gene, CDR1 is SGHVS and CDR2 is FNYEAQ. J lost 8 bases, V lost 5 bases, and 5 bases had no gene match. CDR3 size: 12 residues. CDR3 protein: CASSSRDSEAFF. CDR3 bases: TGTGCCAGCAGCAGCCGGGACAGCGAAGCTTTCTTT.

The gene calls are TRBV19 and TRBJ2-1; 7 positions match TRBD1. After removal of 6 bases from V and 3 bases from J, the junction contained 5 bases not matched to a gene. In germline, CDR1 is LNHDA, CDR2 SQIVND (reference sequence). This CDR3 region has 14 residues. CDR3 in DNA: TGTGCCAGTAGCCTCGGGGACAGCTACAATGAGCAGTTCTTC. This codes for CASSLGDSYNEQFF.

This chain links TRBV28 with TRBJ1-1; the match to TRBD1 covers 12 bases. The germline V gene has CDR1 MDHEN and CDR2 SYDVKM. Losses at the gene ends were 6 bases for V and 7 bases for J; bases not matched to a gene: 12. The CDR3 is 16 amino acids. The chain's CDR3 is CASSSGTGGLRGEAFF. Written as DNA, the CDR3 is TGTGCCAGCAGCTCCGGGACAGGGGGCCTGAGAGGTGAAGCTTTCTTT.